This T cell receptor beta chain was sequenced in a study of blood T cell repertoires in COVID-19. TCRdb keeps only in-frame clones here, not all; method: immunoSEQ multiplex PCR. The sample records more than 150,000 clones, 84% being singletons. Cohort placement rested on clinical history that participants reported themselves. The sample comprised PBMCs or T cells enriched from blood (not recorded which). This receptor was identified in a woman aged 45-65 years who had recovered from COVID-19.

CDR3 in amino acids: CASSLDRGQYEQFF. The CDR3 nucleotides read TGTGCCAGCAGTTTGGACAGGGGGCAGTATGAGCAGTTCTTC. The chain employs TRBV6-5 and TRBJ2-1; TRBD1 aligns across 11 bases. V was clipped by 4 bases and J by 8 bases; unmatched bases: 4. Per the germline V gene, CDR1 is MNHEY and CDR2 is SVGAGI. The CDR3 consists of 14 residues.